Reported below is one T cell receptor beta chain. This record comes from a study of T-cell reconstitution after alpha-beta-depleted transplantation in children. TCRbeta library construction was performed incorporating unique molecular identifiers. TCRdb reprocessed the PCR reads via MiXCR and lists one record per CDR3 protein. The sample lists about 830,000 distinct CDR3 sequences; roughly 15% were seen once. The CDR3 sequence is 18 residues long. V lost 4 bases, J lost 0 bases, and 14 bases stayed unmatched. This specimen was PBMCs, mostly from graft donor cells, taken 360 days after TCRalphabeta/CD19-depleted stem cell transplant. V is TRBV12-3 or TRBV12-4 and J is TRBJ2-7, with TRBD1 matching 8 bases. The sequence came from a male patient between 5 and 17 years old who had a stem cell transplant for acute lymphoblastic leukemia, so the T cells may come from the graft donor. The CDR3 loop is CASSSQDRVIRSSYEQYF. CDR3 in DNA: TGTGCCAGCAGTTCCCAGGACAGGGTAATCCGTTCCTCCTACGAGCAGTACTTC.